The entry below describes one TCR beta chain. Antigen specificity is unknown. This record comes from a study of monozygotic twins with inflammatory bowel disease. Study conclusions and caveats: The analysis yielded no support for one strong signal or clonotype associated with IBD. Patient-to-patient differences in immunosuppressive treatment may have added variability to the repertoires.

During cDNA synthesis, UMIs that each contained a 6-nucleotide sample barcode were added by means of template switching. Both the TCRalpha cDNA and the TCRbeta cDNA were taken through two nested PCRs, lasting approximately 16 and 9 cycles. TCRdb reprocessed the 5' RACE reads, keeping one entry per CDR3 protein, no DNA. This table lists about 150,000 distinct CDR3 sequences. Germline CDR1 DFQATT, CDR2 SNEGSKA (reference sequence). The CDR3 is 11 residues long. The receptor was derived from a human donor with ulcerative colitis or Crohn's disease, or a healthy co-twin of an affected twin (not recorded which). The V gene is TRBV20-1, the J gene TRBJ1-2. The sample consisted of blood. This chain's CDR3 is CSARGGYGYTF.